Sequencing of this TCR beta chain was carried out in a study of OX40 agonist ivuxolimab in advanced cancers. Turning to the study itself: Patients were dosed intravenously with ivuxolimab at 0.01 to 10 mg/kg every 2 weeks. Participants averaged approximately 61 years of age (range roughly 20 to 90) and were over 75% male.

Data came from immunoSEQ multiplex PCR; TCRdb stores just in-frame clones and leaves some out. Seen here are roughly 80,000 clones, 84% observed once, and the top ten hold 6.6%. This clone has just one count. Trimming cost V 6 bases and J 7 bases, with 12 bases left between them. Germline V gene sequence: CDR1 MNHEY, CDR2 SVGAGI. The CDR3 spans 12 residues. This chain joins TRBV6-5 and TRBJ1-1, with a weak D call TRBD1 (6 bases). This TCR came from an adult with an advanced solid tumor such as melanoma, head and neck, liver or kidney cancer. The sample here was CD4+ or CD8+ T cells sorted from blood, taken in a trial of the OX40 agonist ivuxolimab. DNA for the CDR3: TGTGCCAGCAGCCTACGAGGGGGTGAAGCTTTCTTT. Amino acid sequence: CASSLRGGEAFF.